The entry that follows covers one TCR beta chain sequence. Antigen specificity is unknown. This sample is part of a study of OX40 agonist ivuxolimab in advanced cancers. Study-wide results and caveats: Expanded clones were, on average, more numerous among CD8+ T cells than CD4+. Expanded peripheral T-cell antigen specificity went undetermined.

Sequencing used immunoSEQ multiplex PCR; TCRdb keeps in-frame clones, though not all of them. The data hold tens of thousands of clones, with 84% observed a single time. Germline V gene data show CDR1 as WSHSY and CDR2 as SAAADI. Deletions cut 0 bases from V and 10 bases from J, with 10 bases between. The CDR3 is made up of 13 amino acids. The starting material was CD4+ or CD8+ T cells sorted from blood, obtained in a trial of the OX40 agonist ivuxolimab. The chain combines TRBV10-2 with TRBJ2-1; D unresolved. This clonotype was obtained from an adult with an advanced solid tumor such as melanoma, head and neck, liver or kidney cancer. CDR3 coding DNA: TGCGCCAGCAGTGAGTCGAGTTGGTGGGAGCAGTTCTTC. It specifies CASSESSWWEQFF.